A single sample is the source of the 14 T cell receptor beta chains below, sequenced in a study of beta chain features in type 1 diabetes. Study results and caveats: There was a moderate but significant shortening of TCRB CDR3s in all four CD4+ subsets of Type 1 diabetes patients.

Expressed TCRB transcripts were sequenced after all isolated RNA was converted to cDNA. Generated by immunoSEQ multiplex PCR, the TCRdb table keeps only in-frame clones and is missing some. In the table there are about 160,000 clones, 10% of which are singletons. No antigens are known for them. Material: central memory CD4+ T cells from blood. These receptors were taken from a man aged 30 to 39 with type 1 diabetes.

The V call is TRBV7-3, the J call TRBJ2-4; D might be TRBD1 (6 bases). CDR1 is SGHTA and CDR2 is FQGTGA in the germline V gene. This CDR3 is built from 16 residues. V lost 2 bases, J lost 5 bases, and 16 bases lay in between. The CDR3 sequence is CASSLSLSAGENIQYF. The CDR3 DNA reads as TGTGCCAGCAGCTTATCTTTATCGGCAGGGGAAAACATTCAGTACTTC.

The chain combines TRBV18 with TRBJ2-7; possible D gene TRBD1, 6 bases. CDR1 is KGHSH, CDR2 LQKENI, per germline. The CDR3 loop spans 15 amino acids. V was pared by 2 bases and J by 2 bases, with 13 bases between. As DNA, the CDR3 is TGTGCCAGCTCACCATACCGGGACACCACCTACGAGCAGTACTTC. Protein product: CASSPYRDTTYEQYF.

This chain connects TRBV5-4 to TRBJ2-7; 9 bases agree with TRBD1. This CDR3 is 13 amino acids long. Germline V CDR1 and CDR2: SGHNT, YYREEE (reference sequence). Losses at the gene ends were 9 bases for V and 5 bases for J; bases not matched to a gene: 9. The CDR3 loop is CAILDRGTHEQYF. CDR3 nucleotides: TGTGCCATCCTTGACAGGGGGACCCACGAGCAGTACTTC.

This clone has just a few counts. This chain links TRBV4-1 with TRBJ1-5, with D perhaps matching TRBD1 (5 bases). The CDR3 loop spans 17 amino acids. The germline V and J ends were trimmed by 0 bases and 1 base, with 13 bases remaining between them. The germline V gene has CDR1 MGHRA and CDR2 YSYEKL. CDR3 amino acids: CASSQDRVRTSNQPQHF. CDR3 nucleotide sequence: TGCGCCAGCAGCCAAGATCGAGTAAGGACAAGCAATCAGCCCCAGCATTTT.

The CDR3 DNA is TGTGCCAGCAGTTTAATGTCTAGCGGGAGTTACGAGCAGTACTTC. The encoded protein is CASSLMSSGSYEQYF. This rearrangement joins TRBV27 to TRBJ2-5, with 10 nucleotides matching TRBD2. The DNA end lines up better with TRBJ2-7; the J call may be wrong. Germline V gene sequence: CDR1 MNHEY, CDR2 SMNVEV (reference sequence). The CDR3 contains 15 residues.

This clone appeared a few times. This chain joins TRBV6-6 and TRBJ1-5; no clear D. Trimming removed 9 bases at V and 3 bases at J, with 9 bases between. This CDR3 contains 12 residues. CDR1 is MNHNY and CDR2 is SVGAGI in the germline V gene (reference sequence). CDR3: CASRGVNQPQHF. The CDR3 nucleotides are TGTGCCAGTCGCGGGGTCAATCAGCCCCAGCATTTT.

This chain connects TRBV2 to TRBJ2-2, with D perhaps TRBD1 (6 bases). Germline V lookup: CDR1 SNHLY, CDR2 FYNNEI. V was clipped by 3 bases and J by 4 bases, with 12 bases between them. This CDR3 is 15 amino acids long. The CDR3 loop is CASSERGGGTGELFF. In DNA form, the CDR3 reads TGTGCCAGCAGTGAGCGAGGGGGTGGCACCGGGGAGCTGTTTTTT. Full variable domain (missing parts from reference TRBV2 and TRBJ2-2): EPEVTQTPSHQVTQMGQEVILRCVPISNHLYFYWYRQILGQKVEFLVSFYNNEISEKSEIFDDQFSVERPDGSNFTLKIRSTKLEDSAMYFCASSERGGGTGELFFGEGSRLTVL.

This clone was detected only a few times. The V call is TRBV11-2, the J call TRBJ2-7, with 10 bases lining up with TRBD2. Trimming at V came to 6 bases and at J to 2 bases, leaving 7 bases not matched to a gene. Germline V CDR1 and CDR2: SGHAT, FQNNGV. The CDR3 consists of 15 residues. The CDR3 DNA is TGTGCCAGCAGTCCGGGACTAGCGCGTGCCTACGAGCAGTACTTC. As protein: CASSPGLARAYEQYF.

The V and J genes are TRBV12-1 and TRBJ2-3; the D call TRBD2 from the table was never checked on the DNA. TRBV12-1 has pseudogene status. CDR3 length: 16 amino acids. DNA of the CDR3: TGTGCCAGCAGCTTCTTACTAGCGGGTTATGCAGATACGCAGTATTTT. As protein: CASSFLLAGYADTQYF.

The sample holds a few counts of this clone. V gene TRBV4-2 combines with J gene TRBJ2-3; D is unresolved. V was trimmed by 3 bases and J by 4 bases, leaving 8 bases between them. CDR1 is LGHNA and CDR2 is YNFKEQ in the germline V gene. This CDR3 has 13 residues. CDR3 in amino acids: CASSQEPSDTQYF. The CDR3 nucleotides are TGTGCCAGCAGCCAGGAGCCCTCAGATACGCAGTATTTT.

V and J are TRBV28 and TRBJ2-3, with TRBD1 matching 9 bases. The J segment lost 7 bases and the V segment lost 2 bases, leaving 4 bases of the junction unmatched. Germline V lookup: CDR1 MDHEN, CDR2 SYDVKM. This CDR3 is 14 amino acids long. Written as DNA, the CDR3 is TGTGCCAGCAGTTTAACGGACAGGGGAAATACGCAGTATTTT. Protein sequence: CASSLTDRGNTQYF.

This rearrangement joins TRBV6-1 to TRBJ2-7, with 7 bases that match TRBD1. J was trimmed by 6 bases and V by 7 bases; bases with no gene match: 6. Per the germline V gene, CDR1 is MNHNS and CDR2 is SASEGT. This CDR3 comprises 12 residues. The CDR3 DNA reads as TGTGCCAGCACTCGTGGACAGGTCGAGCAGTACTTC. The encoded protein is CASTRGQVEQYF.

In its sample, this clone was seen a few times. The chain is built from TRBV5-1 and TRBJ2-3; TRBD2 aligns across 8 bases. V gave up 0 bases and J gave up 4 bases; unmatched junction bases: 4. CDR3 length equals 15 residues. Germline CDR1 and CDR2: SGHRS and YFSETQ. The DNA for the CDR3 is TGCGCCAGCAGCTTGGCGGGAGGGCCCGCAGATACGCAGTATTTT. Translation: CASSLAGGPADTQYF.

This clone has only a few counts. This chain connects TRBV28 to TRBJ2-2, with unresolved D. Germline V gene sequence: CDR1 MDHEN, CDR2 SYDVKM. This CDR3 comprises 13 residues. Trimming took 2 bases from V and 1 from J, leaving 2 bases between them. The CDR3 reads CASSLQNTGELFF. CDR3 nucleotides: TGTGCCAGCAGTTTACAGAACACCGGGGAGCTGTTTTTT.